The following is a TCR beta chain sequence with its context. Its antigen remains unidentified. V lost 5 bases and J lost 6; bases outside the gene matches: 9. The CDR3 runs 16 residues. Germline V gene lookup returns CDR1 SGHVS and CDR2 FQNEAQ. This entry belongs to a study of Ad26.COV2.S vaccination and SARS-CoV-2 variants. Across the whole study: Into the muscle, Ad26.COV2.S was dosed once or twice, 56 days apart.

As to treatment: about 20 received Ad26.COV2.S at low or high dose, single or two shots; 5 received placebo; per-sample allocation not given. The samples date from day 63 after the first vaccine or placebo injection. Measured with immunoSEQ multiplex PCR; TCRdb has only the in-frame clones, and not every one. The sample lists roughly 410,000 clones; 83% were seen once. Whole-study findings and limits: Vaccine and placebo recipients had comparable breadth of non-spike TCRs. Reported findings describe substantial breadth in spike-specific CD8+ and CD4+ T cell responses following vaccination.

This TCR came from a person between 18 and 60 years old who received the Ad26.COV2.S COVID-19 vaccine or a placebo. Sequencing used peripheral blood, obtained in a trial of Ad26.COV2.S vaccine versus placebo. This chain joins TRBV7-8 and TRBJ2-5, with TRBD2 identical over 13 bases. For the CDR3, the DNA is TGTGCCAGCAGCCAACGGGGGACTAGCGGGGAACAGACCCAGTACTTC. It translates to CASSQRGTSGEQTQYF.